This is a list of T cell receptor beta chains from one sample in a study of blood T cell repertoires in COVID-19. Profiling relied on immunoSEQ multiplex PCR, and the TCRdb table lists in-frame clones only, not all of them. The top ten hold 1.5% to 2% of the sample, which has a few hundred thousand clones, approximately 90% seen once. Sequencing was carried out using PBMCs or T cells enriched from blood (not recorded which). The receptors were sampled from a woman aged 40 to 50 who had recovered from COVID-19. Both conserved end residues are part of each CDR3. The D gene is left open where the match is weak. Clone size is stated in some rows and not others, as once, few, many or a class when expanded.

>15|TRBD1|once|TRBV9|TRBJ2-2
CASSVGQGVGGELFF
TGTGCCAGCAGCGTAGGACAGGGGGTAGGCGGGGAGCTGTTTTTT
>16|-|-|TRBV7-6|TRBJ1-3
CASSLDPVGSGNTIYF
TGTGCCAGCAGCTTAGATCCTGTCGGCTCTGGAAACACCATATATTTT
>12|TRBD1|-|TRBV12-3/TRBV12-4|TRBJ1-1
CASSLTGGETFF
TGTGCCAGCAGTCTGACAGGGGGCGAGACTTTCTTT
>13|TRBD1|-|TRBV18|TRBJ1-2
CASSLDRVYGYTF
TGTGCCAGCTCTCTCGACAGGGTCTATGGCTACACCTTC
>14|-|-|TRBV18|TRBJ1-4
CASSPTATNEKLFF
TGTGCCAGCTCACCGACAGCTACTAATGAAAAACTGTTTTTT
>13|-|-|TRBV12-3/TRBV12-4|TRBJ2-7
CASSDHSLYEQYF
TGTGCCAGCAGTGACCACAGCCTCTACGAGCAGTACTTC
>17|TRBD1|-|TRBV5-4|TRBJ2-7
CASSLGDRVPSSYEQYF
TGTGCCAGCAGCCTGGGGGACAGGGTACCGAGCTCCTACGAGCAGTACTTC
>15|-|-|TRBV19|TRBJ1-2
CASSPDDIGRYGYTF
TGTGCCAGTAGTCCTGATGACATTGGGCGTTATGGCTACACCTTC
>13|TRBD1|-|TRBV4-1|TRBJ1-1
CASSKDRDTEAFF
TGCGCCAGCTCCAAAGACAGGGACACTGAAGCTTTCTTT
>19|TRBD2|-|TRBV5-1|TRBJ2-4
CASSFGSGRAVLAKNIQYF
TGCGCCAGCAGCTTCGGTAGCGGGAGGGCCGTCTTAGCCAAAAACATTCAGTACTTC
>14|-|-|TRBV7-9|TRBJ2-7
CASSLTGVVYEQYF
TGTGCCAGCAGCTTAACGGGAGTAGTCTACGAGCAGTACTTC
>14|TRBD1|once|TRBV19|TRBJ1-1
CASSRDRANTEAFF
TGTGCCAGTAGTCGGGACAGGGCGAACACTGAAGCTTTCTTT
>16|TRBD2|-|TRBV10-3|TRBJ2-7
CAISESNERGSYEQYF
TGTGCCATCAGTGAGTCGAACGAGCGGGGCTCCTACGAGCAGTACTTC
>12|-|-|TRBV7-2|TRBJ1-1
CASSLWNTEAFF
TGTGCCAGCAGCCTTTGGAACACTGAAGCTTTCTTT
>16|-|-|TRBV4-1|TRBJ2-1
CASSQVPGKTYNEQFF
TGCGCCAGCAGCCAAGTACCCGGGAAAACCTACAATGAGCAGTTCTTC
>14|TRBD1|-|TRBV6-5|TRBJ1-5
CASSPDRAIQPQHF
TGTGCCAGCAGTCCAGACAGGGCGATTCAGCCCCAGCATTTT
>16|TRBD1|-|TRBV4-1|TRBJ1-1
CASSQTTGTRNTEAFF
TGCGCCAGCAGCCAAACGACAGGGACGAGGAACACTGAAGCTTTCTTT
>17|TRBD2|-|TRBV18|TRBJ2-5
CASSLGTSGFLGETQYF
TGTGCCAGCTCACTCGGGACTAGCGGATTCCTGGGGGAGACCCAGTACTTC
>16|-|-|TRBV7-9|TRBJ1-2
CASSSVGERANYGYTF
TGTGCCAGCAGCTCAGTAGGGGAAAGAGCTAACTATGGCTACACCTTC
>15|TRBD1|-|TRBV10-3|TRBJ2-7
CAISDPGQEDYEQYF
TGTGCCATCAGTGATCCGGGACAGGAAGATTACGAGCAGTACTTC
>15|-|few|TRBV5-4|TRBJ1-3
CASSDWNPSGNTIYF
TGTGCCAGCAGCGACTGGAATCCTTCTGGAAACACCATATATTTT
>14|TRBD1|-|TRBV2|TRBJ1-5
CASSGQGGNQPQHF
TGTGCCAGCAGTGGACAGGGGGGCAATCAGCCCCAGCATTTT